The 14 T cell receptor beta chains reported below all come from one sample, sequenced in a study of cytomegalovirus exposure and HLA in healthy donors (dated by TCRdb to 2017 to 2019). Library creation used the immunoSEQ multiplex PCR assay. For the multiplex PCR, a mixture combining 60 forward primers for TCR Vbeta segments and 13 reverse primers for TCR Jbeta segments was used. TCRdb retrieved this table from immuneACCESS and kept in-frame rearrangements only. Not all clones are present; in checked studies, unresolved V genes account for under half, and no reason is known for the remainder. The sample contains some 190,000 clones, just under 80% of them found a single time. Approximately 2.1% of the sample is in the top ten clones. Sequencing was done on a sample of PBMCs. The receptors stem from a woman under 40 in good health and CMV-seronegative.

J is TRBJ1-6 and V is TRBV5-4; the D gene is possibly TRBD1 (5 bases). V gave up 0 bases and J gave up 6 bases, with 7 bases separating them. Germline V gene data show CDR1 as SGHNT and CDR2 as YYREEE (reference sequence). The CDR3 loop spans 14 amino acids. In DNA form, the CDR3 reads TGTGCCAGCAGCTTGGACAGGTTTAATTCACCCCTCCACTTT. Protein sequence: CASSLDRFNSPLHF.

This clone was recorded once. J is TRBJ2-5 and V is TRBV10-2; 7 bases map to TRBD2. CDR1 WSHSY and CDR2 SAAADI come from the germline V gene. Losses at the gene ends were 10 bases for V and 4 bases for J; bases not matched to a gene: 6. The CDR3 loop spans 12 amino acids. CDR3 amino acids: CATKRDGETQYF. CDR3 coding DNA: TGCGCCACCAAGCGGGATGGAGAGACCCAGTACTTC.

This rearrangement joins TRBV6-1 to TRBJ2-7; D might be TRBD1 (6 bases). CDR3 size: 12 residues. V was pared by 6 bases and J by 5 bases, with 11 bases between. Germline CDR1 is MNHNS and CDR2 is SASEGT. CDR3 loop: CASRKDSDEQYF. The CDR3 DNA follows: TGTGCCAGCAGAAAGGACAGCGACGAGCAGTACTTC.

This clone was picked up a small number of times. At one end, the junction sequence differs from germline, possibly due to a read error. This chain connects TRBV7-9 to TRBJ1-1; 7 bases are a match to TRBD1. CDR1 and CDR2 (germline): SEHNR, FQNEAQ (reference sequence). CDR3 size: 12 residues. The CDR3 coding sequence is TGTTCCAGCAGCCCTGGGAGACAGGGAGCTTTCTTT. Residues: CSSSPGRQGAFF.

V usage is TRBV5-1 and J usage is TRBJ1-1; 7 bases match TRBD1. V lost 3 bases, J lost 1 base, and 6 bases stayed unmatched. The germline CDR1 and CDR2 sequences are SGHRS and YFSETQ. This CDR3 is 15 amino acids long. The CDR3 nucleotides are TGCGCCAGCAGCTCTATACAGGGGAAGAACACTGAAGCTTTCTTT. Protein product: CASSSIQGKNTEAFF.

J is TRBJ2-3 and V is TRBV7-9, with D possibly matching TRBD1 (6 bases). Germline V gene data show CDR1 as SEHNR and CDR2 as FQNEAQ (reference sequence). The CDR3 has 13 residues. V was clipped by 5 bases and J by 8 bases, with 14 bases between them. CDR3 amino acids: CASSLQGPATQYF. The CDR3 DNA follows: TGTGCCAGCAGCCTACAGGGCCCAGCTACGCAGTATTTT.

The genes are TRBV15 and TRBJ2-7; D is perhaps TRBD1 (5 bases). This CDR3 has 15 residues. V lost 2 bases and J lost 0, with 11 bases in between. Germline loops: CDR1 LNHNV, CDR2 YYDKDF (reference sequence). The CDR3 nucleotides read TGTGCCACCAGCAGACAATCGACAGTCTCCTACGAGCAGTACTTC. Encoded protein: CATSRQSTVSYEQYF.

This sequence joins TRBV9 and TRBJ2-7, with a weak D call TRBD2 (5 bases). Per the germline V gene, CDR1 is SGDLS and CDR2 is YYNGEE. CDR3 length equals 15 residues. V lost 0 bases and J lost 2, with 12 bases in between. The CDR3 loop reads CASSVDGGWTYEQYF. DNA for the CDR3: TGTGCCAGCAGCGTAGATGGAGGTTGGACCTACGAGCAGTACTTC.

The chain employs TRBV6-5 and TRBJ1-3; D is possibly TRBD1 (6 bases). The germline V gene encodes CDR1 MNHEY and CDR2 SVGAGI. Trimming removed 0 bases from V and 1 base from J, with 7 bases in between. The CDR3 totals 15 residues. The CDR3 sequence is CASSYSGGSGNTIYF. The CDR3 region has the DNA TGTGCCAGCAGTTACTCAGGGGGTTCTGGAAACACCATATATTTT.

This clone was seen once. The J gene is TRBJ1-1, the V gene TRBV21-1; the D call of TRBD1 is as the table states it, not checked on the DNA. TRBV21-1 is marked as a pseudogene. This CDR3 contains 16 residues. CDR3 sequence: CASSKALLDRPHEAFF. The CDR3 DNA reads TGTGCCAGCAGCAAAGCGCTTCTGGACAGACCCCATGAAGCTTTCTTT.

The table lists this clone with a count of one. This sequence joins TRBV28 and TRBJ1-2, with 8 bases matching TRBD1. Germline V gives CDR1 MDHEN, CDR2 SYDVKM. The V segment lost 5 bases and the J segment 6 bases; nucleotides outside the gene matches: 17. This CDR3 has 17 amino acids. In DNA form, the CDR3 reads TGTGCCAGCAGTCCACCGCGGGCAGGGGGCAGGTGGAATGGCTACACCTTC. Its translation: CASSPPRAGGRWNGYTF.

Here the CDR3 reads CASSLSGGGFKNIQYF. CDR3 in DNA: TGTGCCAGCAGCTTGTCTGGGGGCGGTTTCAAAAACATTCAGTACTTC. The chain links TRBV5-4 to TRBJ2-4, with D maybe TRBD1 (6 bases). The CDR3 extends over 16 amino acids. V was shortened by 1 base and J by 3 bases, with 14 bases between the two germline ends. Germline values: CDR1 SGHNT, CDR2 YYREEE (reference sequence).

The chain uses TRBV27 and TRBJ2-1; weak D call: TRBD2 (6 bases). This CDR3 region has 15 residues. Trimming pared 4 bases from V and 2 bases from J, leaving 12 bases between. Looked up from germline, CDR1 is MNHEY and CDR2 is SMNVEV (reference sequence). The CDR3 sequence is CASSSGLDPYNEQFF. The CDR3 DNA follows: TGTGCCAGCAGTTCGGGACTTGACCCCTACAATGAGCAGTTCTTC.

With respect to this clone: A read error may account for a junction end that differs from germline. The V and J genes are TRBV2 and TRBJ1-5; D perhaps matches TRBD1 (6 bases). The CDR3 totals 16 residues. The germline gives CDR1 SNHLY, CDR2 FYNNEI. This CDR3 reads CAGSVSRGNANQPQHF. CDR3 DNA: TGTGCCGGCAGTGTCTCCAGGGGAAACGCCAATCAGCCCCAGCATTTT.